These T cell receptor beta chains were read from a single sample in a study of CD8 T cells in ankylosing spondylitis. MiXCR, run by TCRdb on the 5' RACE reads, gives a single entry per CDR3 protein. This table has 300,000 to 400,000 distinct CDR3 sequences, about 20% appearing once. The material sequenced was blood, either unsorted or a sorted T cell fraction (not recorded which). The receptors were gathered from a male donor with ankylosing spondylitis or in good health (not recorded which). CDR3s include the opening cysteine and the closing phenylalanine or tryptophan. The D gene is left open where the match is weak. Clone size is not always given. Where it is, it says once, few, many or a class for expanded clones.

size | J | V | D | DNA | CDR3
- | TRBJ2-1 | TRBV5-5 | - | TGTGCCAGCAGCTCTACCCCCGCGAAAGGGGAAAGTGAGCAGTTCTTC | CASSSTPAKGESEQFF
- | TRBJ2-7 | TRBV11-2 | - | TGTGCCAGCAGCTTAGCAGCAGGTCCATCCTACGAGCAGTACTTC | CASSLAAGPSYEQYF
few | TRBJ2-7 | TRBV20-1 | - | TGCAGTGGTTTTAGTAGCTCCTACGAGCAGTACTTC | CSGFSSSYEQYF
- | TRBJ1-5 | TRBV20-1 | - | TGCAGTGCCCAGGGTCTCGATCAGCCCCAGCATTTT | CSAQGLDQPQHF
- | TRBJ2-6 | TRBV4-1 | - | TGCGCCAGCAGCCAAGAGCGGGGATCTGGGGCCAACGTCCTGACTTTC | CASSQERGSGANVLTF
- | TRBJ2-2 | TRBV7-9 | - | TGTGCCAGCAGCTCCCACTGGGGGCAGAACACCGGGGAGCTGTTTTTT | CASSSHWGQNTGELFF
- | TRBJ2-5 | TRBV23-1 | - | TGCGCCAGCAGTCAACGGTTCGCCAGGGGCCAAGAGACCCAGTACTTC | CASSQRFARGQETQYF
- | TRBJ2-7 | TRBV6-1 | - | TGTGCCAGCAGTCTGGAAACAGGGAGCTCCTACGAGCAGTACTTC | CASSLETGSSYEQYF
- | TRBJ2-7 | TRBV12-3/TRBV12-4 | - | TGTGCCAGCAGTTTAGTAGGATTGGGGCACTACGAGCAGCACTTC | CASSLVGLGHYEQHF
- | TRBJ2-1 | TRBV12-3/TRBV12-4 | TRBD2 | TGTGCCAGCAGTTTTGCCGGGACTAGCGGGGGGGCCACTGGGTACAATGAGCAGTTCTTC | CASSFAGTSGGATGYNEQFF
- | TRBJ2-3 | TRBV15 | - | TGTGCCACCCTGGTTAGTAGCACAGATACGCAGTATTTT | CATLVSSTDTQYF
- | TRBJ2-3 | TRBV29-1 | TRBD2 | TGCAGCGTTGACGGACTAGCGGGGGGGCCTCGCACAGATACGCAGTATTTT | CSVDGLAGGPRTDTQYF
- | TRBJ2-7 | TRBV11-2 | TRBD2 | TGTGCCAGCAGCCCCTCGGGGGGTGCCGAGCAGTACTTC | CASSPSGGAEQYF
few | TRBJ2-3 | TRBV20-1 | - | TGCAGTGCTAGAGATAAGGGGATACATACGCAGTATTTT | CSARDKGIHTQYF
few | TRBJ2-7 | TRBV7-9 | - | TGTGCCAGCAGCTCGCCAGGTGGCCCGGGGGACGAGCAGTACTTC | CASSSPGGPGDEQYF
- | TRBJ2-1 | TRBV9 | TRBD1 | TGTGCCAGCAGCGTAGGACAGGGGGCGGTCTACAATGAGCAGTTCTTC | CASSVGQGAVYNEQFF
few | TRBJ1-2 | TRBV27 | - | TGTGCCAGCAGGTTGAACGGGGACTATGGCTACACCTTC | CASRLNGDYGYTF
few | TRBJ2-1 | TRBV20-1 | TRBD2 | TGCAGTGCTAGGGGGTTACCGGGACTAGCGGGGGGCCCCTGGGATGAGCAGTTCTTC | CSARGLPGLAGGPWDEQFF
- | TRBJ2-3 | TRBV10-2 | TRBD2 | TGCGCCGCAGCCATGGGGGGGAGCACAGATACGCAGTATTTT | CAAAMGGSTDTQYF
few | TRBJ1-1 | TRBV7-3 | - | TGTGCCAGCAGCTTAAGTACCCTGAACACTGAAGCTTTCTTT | CASSLSTLNTEAFF
- | TRBJ2-1 | TRBV7-7 | - | TGTGCCAGCAGCTTAGCTCCCAGCGACTACAATGAGCAGTTCTTC | CASSLAPSDYNEQFF
- | TRBJ2-6 | TRBV6-5 | - | TGTGCCAGCAGTTGGGGGTCTGGGGCCAACGTCCTGACTTTC | CASSWGSGANVLTF
- | TRBJ2-2 | TRBV6-5 | - | TGTGCCACCACTGGGGCGCGCGGGGAGCTGTTTTTT | CATTGARGELFF
- | TRBJ2-7 | TRBV4-1 | - | TGCGCCAGCAGCCAAGACGGTTTCGGGCAGTACTTC | CASSQDGFGQYF
- | TRBJ2-7 | TRBV29-1 | - | TGCAGCGTTGAAGATGGGGATGGCGAGCAGTACTTC | CSVEDGDGEQYF
- | TRBJ2-3 | TRBV28 | TRBD2 | TGTGCCAGCAGTTTGGTTGGCGGGGGGGCCCGAGATACGCAGTATTTT | CASSLVGGGARDTQYF
- | TRBJ2-4 | TRBV21-1 | - | TGTGCCAGCAGCATCACCCAGGGCCTCCTTGAAGCCAAAAACATTCAGTACTTC | CASSITQGLLEAKNIQYF
- | TRBJ2-2 | TRBV20-1 | TRBD2 | TGCAGTGCAGTTGGACTAGTGACCGGGGAGCTGTTTTTT | CSAVGLVTGELFF
few | TRBJ2-1 | TRBV10-1 | - | TGCGCCAGCAGGGCAGACAACAATGAGCAGTTCTTC | CASRADNNEQFF
few | TRBJ2-3 | TRBV20-1 | - | TGCAGTGCTAGAGATCATCCGCGGGACCTGCTAGACGTACAGTATTTT | CSARDHPRDLLDVQYF
- | TRBJ1-2 | TRBV4-1 | - | TGCGCCAGCAGCCAAGGGGGCGGGTATGGCTACACCTTC | CASSQGGGYGYTF
- | TRBJ1-5 | TRBV30 | TRBD1 | TGTGCCCATGACAGGGACGGGCAGCCCCAGCATTTT | CAHDRDGQPQHF
- | TRBJ2-2 | TRBV6-4 | - | TGTGCCAGCAGTGACTCGACCGGGGGCACCGGGGAGCTGTTTTTT | CASSDSTGGTGELFF
- | TRBJ2-3 | TRBV29-1 | - | TGCAGCGTTGCGGGGAGAGGGGGTATGGGAGATACGCAGTATTTT | CSVAGRGGMGDTQYF
- | TRBJ1-4 | TRBV7-9 | - | TGTGCCAGCAGCGCCCGGGACATGGCCGAAAAACTGTTTTTT | CASSARDMAEKLFF
few | TRBJ2-1 | TRBV28 | - | TGTGCCAGCAGCACCGGGGTAGGGGTTAATGAGCAGTTCTTC | CASSTGVGVNEQFF
- | TRBJ1-4 | TRBV5-6 | - | TGTGCCAGCACTGAGGGAAGTGAAAAACTGTTTTTT | CASTEGSEKLFF
few | TRBJ2-7 | TRBV7-9 | - | TGTGCCAGCAGCAATCAGTTACAGGGCTACGAGCAGTACTTC | CASSNQLQGYEQYF
- | TRBJ2-2 | TRBV3-1 | - | TGTGCCAGCAGCCGGACTCCATCCCGGGAGCTGTTTTTT | CASSRTPSRELFF
many | TRBJ2-7 | TRBV20-1 | - | TGCAGTGCTAGACCACTGGGCAACTACGAGCAGTACTTC | CSARPLGNYEQYF
- | TRBJ2-3 | TRBV1 | - | TGCACCAGCAGCCAAGAGGGACAGTACACAGATACGCAGTATTTT | CTSSQEGQYTDTQYF
few | TRBJ2-5 | TRBV7-9 | TRBD1 | TGTGCCAGCAGCTTTATTGGCGAGGGGGCTAGAGAGACCCAGTACTTC | CASSFIGEGARETQYF
- | TRBJ2-2 | TRBV29-1 | - | TGCAGCGTTGCAGGGGATAACACCGGGGAGCTGTTTTTT | CSVAGDNTGELFF